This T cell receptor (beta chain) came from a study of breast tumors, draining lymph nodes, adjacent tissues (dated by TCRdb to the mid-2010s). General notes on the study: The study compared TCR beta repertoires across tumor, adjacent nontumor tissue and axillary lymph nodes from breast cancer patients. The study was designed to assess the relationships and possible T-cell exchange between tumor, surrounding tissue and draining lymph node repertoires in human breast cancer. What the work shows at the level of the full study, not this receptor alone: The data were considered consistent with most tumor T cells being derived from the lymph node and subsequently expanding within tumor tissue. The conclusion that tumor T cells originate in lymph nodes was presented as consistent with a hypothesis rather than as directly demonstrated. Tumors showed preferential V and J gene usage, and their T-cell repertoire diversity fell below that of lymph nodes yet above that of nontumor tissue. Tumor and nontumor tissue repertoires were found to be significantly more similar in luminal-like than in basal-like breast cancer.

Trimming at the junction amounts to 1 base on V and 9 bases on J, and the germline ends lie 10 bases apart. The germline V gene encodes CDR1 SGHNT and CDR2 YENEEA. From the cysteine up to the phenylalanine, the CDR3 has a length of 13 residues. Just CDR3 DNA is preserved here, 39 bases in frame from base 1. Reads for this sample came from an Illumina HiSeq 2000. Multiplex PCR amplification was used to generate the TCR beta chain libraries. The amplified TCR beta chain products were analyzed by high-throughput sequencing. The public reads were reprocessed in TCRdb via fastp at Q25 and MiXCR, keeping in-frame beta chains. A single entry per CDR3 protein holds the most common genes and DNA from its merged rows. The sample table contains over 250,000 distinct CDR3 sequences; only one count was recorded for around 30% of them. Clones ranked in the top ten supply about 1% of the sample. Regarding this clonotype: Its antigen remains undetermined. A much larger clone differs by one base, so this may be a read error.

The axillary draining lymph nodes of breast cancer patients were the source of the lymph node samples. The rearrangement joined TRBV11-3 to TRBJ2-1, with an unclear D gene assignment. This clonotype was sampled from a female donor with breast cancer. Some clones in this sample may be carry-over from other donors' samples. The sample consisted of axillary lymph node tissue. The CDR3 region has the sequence CASSLGPLTEQFF. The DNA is TGTGCCAGCAGCTTAGGCCCCCTCACTGAGCAGTTCTTC.